One T cell receptor (beta chain) is described in this entry. No antigen is known for it. A single base separates this from a much larger clone, so it may be a read error. No cell sorting was done before RNA was extracted from the tissue. Looked up from germline, CDR1 is DFQATT and CDR2 is SNEGSKA (reference sequence). The length of the CDR3 is 15 residues. The entry originates in a study of tumor and adjacent non-tumor tissue in lung cancer. Overall study context: Each sample yielded roughly 4 million productive TCRbeta reads on average.

Study results and limitations: In normal lung, the top 100 clones were significantly more dominant than in tumor.

Three rounds of nested PCR, following a modified ARM-PCR protocol, produced the TCRbeta library. A single record per CDR3 protein comes from TCRdb applying MiXCR to the multiplex PCR reads. The sample contains approximately 75,000 distinct CDR3 sequences, under 80% of which appear only once. The sequenced sample was lung tumor tissue. The clonotype originates from a woman between 45 and 65 years old with non-small cell lung cancer. This chain links TRBV20-1 with TRBJ2-6, with D unresolved. As DNA, the CDR3 is TGCGGTGCTAGGAATCTGAGATGGAAACCCCACGTCCTGACTTTC. It codes for CGARNLRWKPHVLTF.